One sample yielded the 16 T cell receptor beta chains listed below, sequenced in a study of early T cells in non-severe SARS-CoV-2 infection (dated by TCRdb to about 2021). Libraries came from 5' RACE. TCRdb shows the sequencer as NextSeq 500. TCRdb cleaned the public reads at Q25 with fastp, built clones with MiXCR and kept in-frame beta chains. Each CDR3 protein gets just one entry, which takes the most common genes and DNA from the rows behind it. The sample has tens of thousands of distinct CDR3 sequences on record, about 4% of them singletons. Clones ranked in the top ten supply about 3% of the sample. Sequenced: whole blood. The receptors derive from an adult who was a healthcare worker with PCR-confirmed SARS-CoV-2 infection or an uninfected control (not recorded which).

This clonotype has at least ten counts. V usage is TRBV25-1 and J usage is TRBJ2-7; 13 bases match TRBD2. The trim removed 5 bases at V and 7 bases at J, leaving 20 bases unmatched. The CDR3 spans 19 residues. Germline lookup yields CDR1 MGHDK and CDR2 SYGVNS. In nucleotides, the CDR3 is TGTGCCAGCAGTTGGGTTTCTTTAGAACTAGCGGGAGGGCCCTCGGAGCAGTACTTC. Translation gives CASSWVSLELAGGPSEQYF.

As regards this clonotype: This may arise from a read error, as a much more abundant clone is one base away. The chain has TRBV24-1 and TRBJ2-3, with 7 bases fitting TRBD2. The CDR3 is made up of 16 amino acids. Per the germline V gene, CDR1 is KGHDR and CDR2 is SFDVKD. The J segment lost 2 bases and the V segment lost 3 bases, leaving 7 bases of the junction unmatched. The CDR3 spells CATSDGLAEITDTQYF. CDR3 nucleotides: TGTGCCACCAGTGATGGTCTAGCGGAGATCACAGATACGCAGTATTTT.

In this sample, this clonotype turned up many times. The DNA for the CDR3 is TGTGCCAGCTCACCCCCCGACTATGAGGCCCTGTACAATGAGCAGTTCTTC. Its protein product is CASSPPDYEALYNEQFF. The rearrangement joins TRBV18 to TRBJ2-1; D is perhaps TRBD2 (5 bases). V was trimmed by 3 bases and J by 4 bases, leaving 19 bases between them. The germline gives CDR1 KGHSH, CDR2 LQKENI. This CDR3 is built from 17 residues. The entire variable domain, with the rest obtained from reference TRBV18 and TRBJ2-1, is as follows: NAGVMQNPRHLVRRRGQEARLRCSPMKGHSHVYWYRQLPEEGLKFMVYLQKENIIDESGMPKERFSAEFPKEGPSILRIQQVVRGDSAAYFCASSPPDYEALYNEQFFGPGTRLTVL.

This clonotype has a count of ten or more. Written as DNA, the CDR3 is TGTGCCAGCAGCGTAGGAGAGGGACAGGGTTTTACAGATACGCAGTATTTT. Translating gives CASSVGEGQGFTDTQYF. This chain joins TRBV9 and TRBJ2-3; TRBD1 aligns across 9 bases. The V segment lost 0 bases and the J segment 3 bases; nucleotides outside the gene matches: 8. Per germline, CDR1 SGDLS and CDR2 YYNGEE. This CDR3 has 17 amino acids.

This clonotype was seen many times. The DNA for the CDR3 is TGTGCCACCAGTGACGGATCAGGGCTCACTGGGGCCAACGTCCTGACTTTC. The encoded protein is CATSDGSGLTGANVLTF. The gene calls are TRBV24-1 and TRBJ2-6; D is perhaps TRBD1 (5 bases). Trimming pared 4 bases from V and 2 bases from J, leaving 14 bases between. This CDR3 region has 17 residues. Germline V gives CDR1 KGHDR, CDR2 SFDVKD.

This clonotype has ten or more counts. This chain joins TRBV5-5 and TRBJ2-2; D is unclear. CDR3 size: 16 residues. CDR1 and CDR2 (germline): SGHKS, YYEKEE (reference sequence). The V end was cut by 5 bases, the J end by 7 bases, with 21 bases between. The CDR3 DNA reads as TGTGCCAGCAGGTCCAGTCTGGACCCTGGGCGCGGGGAGCTGTTTTTT. This codes for CASRSSLDPGRGELFF.

This clonotype occurred many times. The chain has TRBV11-2 and TRBJ2-5, with D perhaps matching TRBD1 or TRBD2 (6 bases each). The ends were cut back, 6 bases at V and 1 base at J, with 12 bases in the middle. The CDR3 sequence is 14 residues long. Per germline, CDR1 SGHAT and CDR2 FQNNGV. The CDR3 region is CASRNRGPQETQYF. CDR3 in DNA: TGTGCCAGCAGGAACCGGGGGCCCCAAGAGACCCAGTACTTC.

The chain recombines TRBV5-1 with TRBJ2-7; 8 bases fit TRBD2. The CDR3 loop spans 15 amino acids. J gave up 6 bases and V 4 bases, and 12 bases lay outside the gene matches. Per germline, CDR1 SGHRS and CDR2 YFSETQ. CDR3 amino acids: CASSLASGYPGEQYF. CDR3 sequence (DNA): TGCGCCAGCAGCCTGGCTAGCGGGTACCCCGGCGAGCAGTACTTC.

This clonotype was counted a few times. Possible read error: a much larger clone is one base away. The chain is built from TRBV7-3 and TRBJ2-1; a possible D gene is TRBD2 (5 bases). Germline V gives CDR1 SGHTA, CDR2 FQGTGA. Trimming removed 1 base from V and 2 bases from J, with 12 bases in between. CDR3 length equals 16 residues. CDR3 sequence (DNA): TGTGCCAGCAGCTTAAGGGCTAGCACAGCCTACAATGAGCAGTTCTTC. As protein: CASSLRASTAYNEQFF.

This clonotype appeared many times. The genes are TRBV27 and TRBJ2-7, with TRBD1 matching 9 bases. Germline CDR1 MNHEY, CDR2 SMNVEV (reference sequence). This CDR3 is built from 15 residues. Trimming at V came to 4 bases and at J to 5 bases, leaving 9 bases not matched to a gene. CDR3 bases: TGTGCCAGCAGTTCCGGACAGGGGTGGGCTCACGAGCAGTACTTC. It yields the protein CASSSGQGWAHEQYF.

This clonotype was detected ten times or more. The germline gene is not matched at one end of the junction; a read error may be the cause. CDR3 DNA: TGCGCCAGCAGCCAAGATCGCGGGAATTCACCCCTCCATTTT. This gives the protein CASSQDRGNSPLHF. The gene calls are TRBV4-1 and TRBJ1-6; D remains ambiguous. CDR1 and CDR2 from the germline V gene are MGHRA and YSYEKL. This CDR3 contains 14 residues.

This clonotype turned up a few times. In nucleotides, the CDR3 is TGTGCCAGCAGCTTCGGGGGGGCGTCCTACAATGAGCAGTTCTTC. It yields the protein CASSFGGASYNEQFF. The gene calls are TRBV3-1 and TRBJ2-1; 8 nucleotides line up with TRBD2. The trim removed 5 bases at V and 1 base at J, leaving 4 bases unmatched. CDR3 length equals 15 residues. Germline assignment: CDR1 LGHDT and CDR2 YNNKEL (reference sequence).

This clonotype was seen repeatedly, ten times or more. The J gene is TRBJ1-5, the V gene TRBV25-1, with TRBD1 identical over 10 bases. V lost 1 base, J lost 5 bases, and 5 bases stayed unmatched. Germline CDR1 is MGHDK and CDR2 is SYGVNS. CDR3 size: 16 residues. CDR3 in DNA: TGTGCCAGCAGTGAATTAGGGACAGGGGACGATCAGCCCCAGCATTTT. It codes for CASSELGTGDDQPQHF.

This clonotype was seen at least ten times. The CDR3, as DNA: TGTGCCAGCTCACCCGGGACACTACGGGCCGATACGCAGTATTTT. Translated, it gives CASSPGTLRADTQYF. This rearrangement joins TRBV18 to TRBJ2-3, with D tentatively TRBD1 (6 bases). This CDR3 has 15 residues. Germline V gene sequence: CDR1 KGHSH, CDR2 LQKENI. V was clipped by 3 bases and J by 6 bases, with 16 bases between them.

This clonotype was seen repeatedly, ten times or more. The gene calls are TRBV2 and TRBJ2-3, with a possible D match to TRBD2 (5 bases). Trimming pared 7 bases from V and 6 bases from J, leaving 29 bases between. This CDR3 region has 18 residues. The V gene's germline CDR1 is SNHLY and CDR2 FYNNEI. CDR3 protein: CASTTPEGRLRFFDTQYF. The CDR3, as DNA: TGTGCCAGCACTACCCCCGAGGGCAGGCTTAGGTTTTTTGATACGCAGTATTTT.

This clonotype was observed at least ten times. This sequence joins TRBV12-5 and TRBJ1-1; TRBD1 is a possible D gene (6 bases). The CDR3 runs 14 residues. Germline V CDR1 and CDR2: LGHNT, FRNRAP. V lost 5 bases and J 11 bases, leaving 21 bases between the germline ends. CDR3: CASGHYGGHNWAFF. CDR3 coding DNA: TGTGCTAGTGGTCATTATGGGGGGCATAACTGGGCTTTCTTT.